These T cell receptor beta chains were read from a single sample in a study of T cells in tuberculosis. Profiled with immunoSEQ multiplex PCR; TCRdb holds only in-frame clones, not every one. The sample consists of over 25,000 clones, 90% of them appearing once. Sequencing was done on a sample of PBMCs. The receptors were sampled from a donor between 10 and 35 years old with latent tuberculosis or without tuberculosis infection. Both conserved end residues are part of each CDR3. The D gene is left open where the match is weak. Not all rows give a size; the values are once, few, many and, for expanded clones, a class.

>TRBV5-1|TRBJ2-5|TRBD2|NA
CASSEGTSGVETQYF
TGCGCCAGCAGCGAGGGGACTAGCGGGGTCGAGACCCAGTACTTC
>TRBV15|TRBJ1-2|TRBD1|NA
CATSRASGQGNGYTF
TGTGCCACCAGCAGAGCGTCGGGACAGGGGAATGGCTACACCTTC
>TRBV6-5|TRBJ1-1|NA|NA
CASTEPGSGTEAFF
TGTGCCAGCACGGAGCCGGGTTCGGGAACTGAAGCTTTCTTT
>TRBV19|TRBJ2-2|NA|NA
CASSIIQAPNTGELFF
TGTGCCAGTAGTATAATCCAGGCCCCGAACACCGGGGAGCTGTTTTTT
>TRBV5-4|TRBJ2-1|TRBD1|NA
CASSLGLTGGIYEQFF
TGTGCCAGCAGCTTGGGTTTGACAGGGGGCATCTATGAGCAGTTCTTC
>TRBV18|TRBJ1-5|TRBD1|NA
CASSPPGQYDQPQHF
TGTGCCAGCTCACCGCCGGGACAGTACGATCAGCCCCAGCATTTT
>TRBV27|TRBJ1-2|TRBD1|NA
CASSWTGGNGYTF
TGTGCCAGCAGTTGGACAGGGGGCAACGGCTACACCTTC
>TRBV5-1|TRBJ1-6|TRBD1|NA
CASSSRGQDNSPLHF
TGCGCCAGCAGCTCCAGGGGGCAGGATAATTCACCCCTCCACTTT
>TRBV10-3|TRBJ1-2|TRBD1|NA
CAISELDRGSGYTF
TGTGCCATCAGTGAGCTGGACAGGGGATCCGGCTACACCTTC
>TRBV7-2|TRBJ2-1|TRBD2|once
CASSFGLAGGLNEQFF
TGTGCCAGCAGCTTCGGACTAGCGGGGGGGCTTAATGAGCAGTTCTTC
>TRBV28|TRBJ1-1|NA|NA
CASSEFRGELENTEAFF
TGTGCCAGCAGTGAATTCAGGGGAGAACTAGAGAACACTGAAGCTTTCTTT
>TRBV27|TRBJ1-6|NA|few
CASSLSGQAYNSPLHF
TGTGCCAGCAGTTTATCGGGCCAGGCATATAATTCACCCCTCCACTTT
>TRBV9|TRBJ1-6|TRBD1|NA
CASSGQGSPLHF
TGTGCCAGCAGCGGACAGGGGTCACCCCTCCACTTT
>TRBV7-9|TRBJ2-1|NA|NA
CASSLDDRYNEQFF
TGTGCCAGCAGCTTGGACGACAGATACAATGAGCAGTTCTTC
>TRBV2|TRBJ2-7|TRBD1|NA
CASSGDRVDYEQYF
TGTGCCAGCAGCGGGGACAGGGTTGACTACGAGCAGTACTTC
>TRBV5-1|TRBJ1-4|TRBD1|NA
CASTLGGTGDEKLFF
TGCGCCAGCACCCTGGGGGGGACAGGGGACGAAAAACTGTTTTTT
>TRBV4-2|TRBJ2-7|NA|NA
CASSQESEGEQYF
TGTGCCAGCAGCCAAGAGAGTGAGGGCGAGCAGTACTTC
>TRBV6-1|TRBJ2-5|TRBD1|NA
CASSVWPSWSRTGWGETQYF
TGTGCCAGCAGTGTCTGGCCTTCGTGGAGCCGGACAGGCTGGGGAGAGACCCAGTACTTC
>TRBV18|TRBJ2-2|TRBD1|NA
CASTTGGRELFF
TGTGCCAGCACGACAGGGGGCCGGGAGCTGTTTTTT
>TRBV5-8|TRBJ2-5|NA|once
CASSLMQWLLDQETQYF
TGTGCCAGCAGCTTGATGCAGTGGTTGCTGGACCAAGAGACCCAGTACTTC
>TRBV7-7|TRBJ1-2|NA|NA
CASSLGENYGYTF
TGTGCCAGCAGCTTAGGAGAGAACTATGGCTACACCTTC
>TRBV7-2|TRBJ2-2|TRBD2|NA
CASSLVGLAGTSNTGELFF
TGTGCCAGCAGCTTAGTGGGTCTAGCGGGGACCTCGAACACCGGGGAGCTGTTTTTT
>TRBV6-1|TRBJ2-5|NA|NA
CASSVPEPGGQYF
TGTGCCAGCAGTGTACCTGAACCCGGGGGCCAGTACTTC
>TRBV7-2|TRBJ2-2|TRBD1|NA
CASSTNARQGNTGELFF
TGTGCCAGCAGCACCAACGCGCGACAGGGGAACACCGGGGAGCTGTTTTTT
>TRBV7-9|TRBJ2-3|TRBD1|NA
CASSPRTGRTDTQYF
TGTGCCAGCAGCCCTAGGACAGGGAGAACAGATACGCAGTATTTT
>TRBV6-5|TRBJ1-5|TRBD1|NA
CASSPGQGGYQPQHF
TGTGCCAGCAGTCCGGGACAGGGGGGTTACCAGCCCCAGCATTTT
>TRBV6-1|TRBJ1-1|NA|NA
CASSVGRGGALGNTEAFF
TGTGCCAGCAGTGTAGGGAGGGGGGGGGCGTTAGGAAACACTGAAGCTTTCTTT
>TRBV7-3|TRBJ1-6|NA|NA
CASSPGAKNSPLHF
TGTGCCAGCAGTCCAGGGGCTAAGAATTCACCCCTCCACTTT
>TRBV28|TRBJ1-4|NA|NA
CASRGVLGAGEKLFF
TGTGCCAGCAGGGGGGTCTTGGGGGCAGGTGAAAAACTGTTTTTT
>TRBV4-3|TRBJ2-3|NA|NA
CASSQGVSDTQYF
TGCGCCAGCAGCCAAGGTGTATCAGATACGCAGTATTTT
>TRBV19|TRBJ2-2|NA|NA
CASRTVLVANTGELFF
TGTGCCAGTAGGACAGTTTTAGTGGCGAACACCGGGGAGCTGTTTTTT
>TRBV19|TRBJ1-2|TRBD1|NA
CASSLTGTGTNYGYTF
TGTGCCAGTAGCCTCACCGGGACAGGGACGAACTATGGCTACACCTTC
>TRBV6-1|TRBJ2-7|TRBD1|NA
CASSATGGQVGFEQYF
TGTGCCAGCAGTGCTACAGGGGGTCAGGTTGGGTTCGAGCAGTACTTC
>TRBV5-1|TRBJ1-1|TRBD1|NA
CASSLADRGGTEAFF
TGCGCCAGCAGCTTGGCCGACAGGGGAGGCACTGAAGCTTTCTTT
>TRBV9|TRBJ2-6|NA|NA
CASSVGRGSYSGANVLTF
TGTGCCAGCAGCGTAGGAAGGGGTAGCTACTCTGGGGCCAACGTCCTGACTTTC
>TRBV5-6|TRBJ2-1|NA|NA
CASSLGWRTTAFGEQFF
TGTGCCAGCAGCTTGGGGTGGAGGACTACCGCCTTCGGGGAGCAGTTCTTC
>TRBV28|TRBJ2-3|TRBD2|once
CSSKQPSLAGGSDTQYF
TGTTCCAGCAAACAACCGTCACTAGCGGGGGGTTCAGATACGCAGTATTTT
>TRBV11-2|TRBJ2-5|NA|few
CASSLGRTEQETQYF
TGTGCCAGCAGCTTAGGTCGAACAGAACAAGAGACCCAGTACTTC
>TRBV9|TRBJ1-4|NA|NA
CASSEAGGGSLNEKLFF
TGTGCCAGCAGCGAAGCTGGTGGCGGCAGCCTCAATGAAAAACTGTTTTTT
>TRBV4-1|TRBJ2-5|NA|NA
CASSHEEAGRETQYF
TGCGCCAGCAGCCATGAAGAGGCGGGGCGGGAGACCCAGTACTTC
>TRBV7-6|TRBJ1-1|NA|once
CASSLQGRPTEAFF
TGTGCCAGCAGCTTACAGGGAAGACCCACTGAAGCTTTCTTT
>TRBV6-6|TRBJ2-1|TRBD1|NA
CASSTTGRNNEQFF
TGTGCCAGCAGTACGACAGGGCGAAACAATGAGCAGTTCTTC
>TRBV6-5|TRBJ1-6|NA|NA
CASSYGTGRGGSPLHF
TGTGCCAGCAGTTACGGGACGGGGCGCGGGGGTTCACCCCTCCACTTT
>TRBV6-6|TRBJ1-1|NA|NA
CASLGGGNTEAFF
TGTGCCAGCCTAGGGGGGGGGAACACTGAAGCTTTCTTT
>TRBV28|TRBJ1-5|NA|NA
CASSAAGGNNQPQHF
TGTGCCAGCAGTGCGGCGGGGGGGAACAATCAGCCCCAGCATTTT